This TCR beta chain was recorded in a study of blood T cell repertoires in COVID-19 (dated by TCRdb to the early 2020s). For the wider study: Samples from collaborators originated in the United States, Italy and Spain and spanned both the acute and convalescent phases of COVID-19. The material from the prospective study consisted of cDNA or gDNA derived from T cells, B-cell-depleted T cells, or PBMCs. Subjects who had been exposed to COVID-19, were actively infected with it, or had recovered from it provided the deeply sampled blood TCRbeta repertoires that made up the dataset. The repertoires were made available in a free public database intended to serve as a resource for research on the immune response to SARS-CoV-2. Samples came from the ongoing ImmuneRACE study (first 160 participants) plus 1,254 subjects from 6 global collaborators. Sample metadata almost always included a de-identified subject ID, COVID-19 status, age in years and sex. Where HLA class I and class II types were available, the types were taken from metadata supplied by the sample provider, not from assay-based typing. Study-level results and caveats: The quantity of clinical and demographic metadata differed by source and by participant and was supplied without curation.

TCRbeta CDR3 regions were amplified from genomic DNA using the immunoSEQ Assay, a bias-controlled multiplex PCR. The published analysis was carried out like this. The number of nucleated cells in each sample was estimated from the amplification of reference gene primers within the assay. To quantify the absolute abundance of each unique TCRbeta CDR3 rearrangement, sequence reads were collapsed and filtered. Productive Simpson clonality was computed per sample as the square root of Simpson's diversity index over productive rearrangements. Not all clones reach the TCRdb copy of this immuneACCESS table, which keeps in-frame sequences only. Checked studies attribute under half of the gap to unresolved V genes and leave the rest unexplained. The V and J calls and clone size were taken over from that table, and D and trimming were inferred from the DNA. Present in this sample are under 300,000 clones, roughly 80% of which were seen just once. The ten largest clones represent approximately 13% of the sample.

Turning to this clone: This clone's antigen is unknown. Base qualities are not provided; no much larger clone lies one nucleotide away.

Whole blood was collected in K2EDTA tubes by collaborating institutions according to the institutions' own protocols. Collaborator samples were shipped for TCRbeta analysis as frozen whole blood, isolated PBMCs, or DNA extracted from either sample type. Trimming removed 3 bases from V and 0 bases from J; the gene matches leave 11 bases unexplained. Measured from the cysteine to the phenylalanine, the CDR3 is 17 residues long. Only CDR3 DNA is held: 51 bases, read in frame from base 1. From a lookup of the germline V gene, CDR1 and CDR2 are MDHEN and SYDVKM. The TCR originated in a woman aged 60-75 years with active or convalescent COVID-19. The V and J genes are TRBV28 and TRBJ2-7; the junction holds 7 bases that match TRBD2. Material: peripheral blood. The CDR3 is CASSFSFGGEDSYEQYF. The nucleotide sequence is given as TGTGCCAGCAGTTTTTCGTTTGGGGGGGAGGACTCCTACGAGCAGTACTTC.